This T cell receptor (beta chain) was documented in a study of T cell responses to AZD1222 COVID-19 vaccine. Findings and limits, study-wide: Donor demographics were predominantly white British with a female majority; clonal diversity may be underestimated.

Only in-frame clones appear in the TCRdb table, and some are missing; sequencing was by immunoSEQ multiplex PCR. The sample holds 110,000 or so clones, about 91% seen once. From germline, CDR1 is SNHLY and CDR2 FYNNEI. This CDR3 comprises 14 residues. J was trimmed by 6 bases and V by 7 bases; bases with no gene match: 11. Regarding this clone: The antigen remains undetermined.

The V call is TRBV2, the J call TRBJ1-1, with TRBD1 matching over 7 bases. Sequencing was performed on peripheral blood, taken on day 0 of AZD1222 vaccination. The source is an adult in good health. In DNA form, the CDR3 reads TGTGCCAGCACCCTGACAGGGAGGATCCCTGAAGCTTTCTTT. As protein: CASTLTGRIPEAFF.